This section outlines one TCR beta chain sequence together with its context. Its recognized antigen is unknown. The junction and the germline gene differ at one end; a read error may be behind it. Its CDR3 holds 14 amino acids, cysteine through phenylalanine. Only CDR3 DNA remains: 42 bases, in frame from the first base. Per the germline V gene, LGHNT is the CDR1 and FRNRAP is the CDR2. In total, approximately 700 healthy bone marrow donors made up the cohort. Cohort members were all nominally healthy when sampled, although unrecorded immune exposures were likely present. The donor was CMV seronegative and belonged to the group of 380 or so seronegative cohort members. Each donor provided a peripheral blood sample, and peripheral blood mononuclear cells were used for TCR beta sequencing. The Qiagen DNeasy Blood Extraction Kit was used to extract genomic DNA from the blood cell samples. The data stem from a study of cytomegalovirus exposure and HLA in healthy donors (dated 2017 in TCRdb). Broadly, across the study: According to an earlier analysis of a few hundred of the donors, about 170 million T cells yielded 90 million to 140 million unique TCR beta sequences and roughly 280 Gb of sequence data. A later genetic analysis took genome-wide SNP genotypes for about 55% of the 666 donors and used that subset as a discovery cohort. To decide whether each TCR beta V gene segment behaved as functional or pseudogenic, an earlier analysis of 587 of the donors relied on high-throughput TCR beta sequencing. Along with the approximately 650-subject first cohort, a separate validation cohort of over 90 different subjects was used. Typing coverage varied by locus: about 620-630 donors for A, B, C, DRB1 and DQB1; roughly 560 for DQA1; 600 to 610 for DPA1; about 450 for DPB1. The study aimed to test whether signatures of past pathogen exposure could be identified by cataloging public T cell receptors. Class I and class II HLA loci were covered by the typing at four-digit resolution. Donor age, sex, ethnicity and CMV serostatus were compiled together with the repertoire data. The study profiled the T cell repertoires of approximately 700 subjects by immunosequencing and related them to cytomegalovirus serostatus. About 330 gigabases of sequencing data and approximately 91 million unique TCR sequences made up an early release that covered fewer than 650 HLA-typed donors. Among the 398 genotyped donors, approximately 77% belonged to the genetic ancestry cluster associated with self-reported Caucasian donors. Every repertoire in the discovery cohort had been generated on one and the same sequencing platform. Among 300 to 500 genotyped donors of the cohort, an average of about 240,000 unique TCR beta nucleotide sequences was sequenced per donor, of which roughly 18% were non-productive. To study patterns of TCR occurrence, a later analysis re-analyzed previously published TCR beta repertoires from around 700 donors and added high-resolution HLA genotyping. Rather than drawing on any new phenotypic data, the later analysis identified candidate immune exposures from TCR beta sequences and the way those sequences occurred across donors. The study combined high-throughput TCR immunosequencing, statistical association of individual TCRs with disease status, and machine learning to predict cytomegalovirus infection status. Roughly 5 DR-DQ haplotypes were handled as single units for association and clustering, since linkage in the cohort was strong. What the work shows at the level of the full study, not this receptor alone: A later analysis associated approximately 17,000 TCR beta sequences with specific HLA alleles at a false discovery rate of 0.05. Most TCR sequences were seen in very few donors, while some public TCRs were found in many individuals. In a later analysis, TCR association rates were found to vary across HLA loci, with the most associated TCRs seen for DRB1 alleles and the fewest for HLA-C alleles. The only immune exposure information available for the cohort was CMV serostatus. Some 16 rarely observed V segments, including chromosome 9 orphons, were excluded from the earlier analysis of some 590 of the donors because counts were too low. In this cohort, only TCR beta chains were sequenced, and detectable features were limited by the absence of alpha or paired-chain data. According to the authors, the approach could potentially be generalized to other disease states and immunological phenotypes. The classifier was reported to diagnose cytomegalovirus status with high specificity and sensitivity in both the original cohort and the validation cohort. According to a later analysis, parvovirus B19, influenza, CMV and Epstein-Barr virus appeared linked to several top co-occurrence clusters. A later genetic analysis reported fewer N-insertions in productive TCRs among donors in an Asian-associated ancestry cluster than the roughly 670-donor mean. When HLA alleles, especially DR and DQ, strongly co-occurred, TCR associations were difficult to assign to individual alleles. In the study, some 160 TCR beta chains were listed as associated with cytomegalovirus. Some IMGT-functional V segments, including TRBV6-2 and TRBV6-3, could not be told apart with the 87-base-pair reads, so those segments were excluded. A cluster of highly shared sequence variants was judged likely to represent a technical artifact of the sequencing pipeline. Because HLA typing was missing for some donors at each locus, association tests included only the typed subset. An earlier analysis of some 560 of the donors showed that most TCR beta V segments appeared in productive rearrangements either about 87% or about 30% of the time, which broadly matched IMGT annotations. Correlated functional status among segregating V segments might reflect linkage disequilibrium, but an unknown experimental factor could not be ruled out. Sequencing depth was assumed to be roughly uniform across donors in the presence/absence analyses, though that assumption may not hold. According to a later analysis, most CMV-associated TCR beta chains appeared to be HLA-restricted, and the HLA associations seemed to be driven largely by CMV exposure. An association between a missense DCLRE1C variant and V-gene and J-gene trimming of TCR beta chains was found in a later genetic analysis and replicated in an independent cohort. A later analysis found that HLA-associated TCR beta chains were more clonally expanded and had lower generation probabilities than equally common non-associated chains. A few of the identified cytomegalovirus-associated TCR beta chains were confirmed in vitro to be specific for cytomegalovirus antigens. A further reported finding was that TCR beta sequences accurately predicted the HLA-A and HLA-B alleles for most subjects in the first cohort.

The method was the immunoSEQ multiplex PCR assay. A mixture of 60 forward primers for TCR Vbeta segments and 13 reverse primers for TCR Jbeta segments was used in the multiplex PCR. Amplification of the CDR3 region of rearranged TCR beta genes was performed with a multiplex PCR assay on genomic DNA. The amplified TCR beta libraries were sequenced on the Illumina HiSeq System as 87-base-pair reads. The authors processed their data as follows. In a later analysis, 70 million to 95 million unique TCR beta chains were counted across the approximately 670 repertoires, and some 10 million of these chains were shared by at least two donors. A nearest-neighbor algorithm error-corrected the raw reads and collapsed the reads into unique sequences, merging closely related sequences to remove PCR and sequencing errors. CDR3 sequences were aligned to IMGT reference sequences to assign V, D and J gene segments. For a sequence to be retained, at least a six-nucleotide match to both a V gene segment and a J gene segment was required. Rearrangements were classified as productive when the CDR3 lacked stop codons and remained in frame with V and J, and all other rearrangements were classified as non-productive. Following IMGT convention, CDR3 was defined as the stretch from the second conserved V-encoded cysteine to the conserved J-encoded phenylalanine. The earlier analysis of fewer than 700 of the donors excluded sequences that lacked an unambiguous match to a single V gene segment. In an earlier analysis of 587 of the donors, a V segment was called functional when productive rearrangements were above 56.7%, and segregating when the standard deviation between donors exceeded 5%. To diagnose cytomegalovirus status from the catalog of TCR beta chain sequences, a statistical classification framework was built. In a later analysis, V and J genes were assigned by comparing TCR nucleotide sequences against IMGT/GENE-DB human TR gene sequences. Using the TCRdist pipeline, a later analysis assigned CDR3 sequences along with most-parsimonious VDJ recombination scenarios. A later analysis defined each TCR beta chain by its CDR3 amino acid sequence plus V-gene family, and excluded reads lacking a unique V-gene family. A later analysis removed several hundred highly shared, low-generation-probability nucleotide sequences to deal with suspected cross-contamination and a sequencing artifact. In a later analysis, a clonal expansion index for each public chain was calculated from normalized within-repertoire ranks of inferred template counts. Generation probabilities in a later analysis came from a VDJ recombination model fitted to out-of-frame rearrangements, and those results were checked against IGoR. A later analysis scored TCR-TCR, TCR-HLA and TCR-CMV co-occurrence with hypergeometric tests, applying a repertoire-size bias correction to TCR pairs. False discovery rates were estimated in a later analysis by permuting HLA or CMV assignments 20 times. In a later analysis, co-occurring TCRs were grouped using DBSCAN, with TCRdist sequence similarity added in when clustering inside HLA-allele-positive subsets. Repertoires with fewer than 30,000 or more than 120,000 public chains, plus five repertoires with anomalous nucleotide sharing, were excluded from co-occurrence clustering. TCRdb took over this immuneACCESS table, retaining in-frame rearrangements with V and J assigned. Such tables are incomplete; in checked studies, under half of the missing clones stem from an unresolved V gene, and the remainder is unexplained. V, J and clone size are those of that table, while D and trimming were read from the DNA. In all, the sample holds some 130,000 clones, and approximately 82% of those were seen once. Clones ranked in the top ten supply 2.7% of the sample.

The sequence is built from TRBV12-5 and TRBJ1-5; 7 central nucleotides agree with TRBD1. This TCR was recovered from a man aged 50 to 59 in good health and CMV-seronegative. The sample taken for sequencing was PBMCs. The CDR3 corresponds to CASVMDRLNRPQHF. The DNA is TGTGCTAGTGTCATGGACAGGTTGAATCGGCCCCAGCATTTT.